Listed below are T cell receptor beta chains from one sample, sequenced in a study of monozygotic twins with inflammatory bowel disease. Each CDR3 protein gets one entry in TCRdb, which reprocessed the 5' RACE reads and gives no DNA. There are hundreds of thousands of distinct CDR3 sequences in the sample, with 2% to 2.5% held by the top ten. The sample consisted of blood. The receptors stem from a human donor with ulcerative colitis or Crohn's disease, or a healthy co-twin of an affected twin (not recorded which). Both conserved end residues are part of each CDR3.

TRBJ2-2,TRBV29-1,CSVGRPGRNTGELFF
TRBJ2-1,TRBV24-1,CATSDRTGAVYNEQFF
TRBJ1-3,TRBV12-3/TRBV12-4,CASSSGQASGNTIYF
TRBJ2-7,TRBV15,CATSRDGSLAYEQYF
TRBJ2-3,TRBV11-1,CASRKSGTTDTQYF
TRBJ1-4,TRBV7-9,CASSYRTGATNEKLFF
TRBJ2-5,TRBV11-2,CASSLDGVSLETQYF
TRBJ2-3,TRBV6-5,CASRPGQGPQYF
TRBJ1-2,TRBV6-1,CAGGQGNPYRSGYTF
TRBJ1-1,TRBV7-9,CASSLAAITEAFF
TRBJ2-7,TRBV4-2,CASSQAPLGTGSSSYEQYF
TRBJ2-1,TRBV12-3/TRBV12-4,CASSSLPGTSGGNEQFF
TRBJ2-3,TRBV7-8,CASSLVGGTAPRRTDTQYF
TRBJ2-1,TRBV7-9,CASSPLRDGLMPF
TRBJ2-3,TRBV23-1,CASSHILGSTDTQYF
TRBJ1-1,TRBV29-1,CSATRPTEAFF
TRBJ2-7,TRBV29-1,CSVGPPGQGYEQYF
TRBJ2-3,TRBV7-9,CASSPPTGTQYF
TRBJ2-7,TRBV5-1,CASSLESVSYEQYF
TRBJ1-3,TRBV6-1,CASRLLQTIAPGNTIYF
TRBJ1-5,TRBV11-2,CASSAPGGTGGDNQPQHF
TRBJ1-1,TRBV7-6,CASSPSVIYTEAFF
TRBJ2-1,TRBV20-1,CSAQGTLAGEWGSYNEQFF
TRBJ2-7,TRBV12-3/TRBV12-4,CASSKLAGGPQDEQYF
TRBJ1-5,TRBV20-1,CSAQGGGNQPQHF
TRBJ2-3,TRBV5-1,CASSLGLAGNTQYF
TRBJ2-7,TRBV6-5,CASSYGGGAPGEQYF
TRBJ1-3,TRBV5-6,CASSFKGGTGNTIYF
TRBJ2-7,TRBV3-1,CASSQLHPFGGEGEQYF
TRBJ2-2,TRBV2,CASSEQRGGELFF
TRBJ2-5,TRBV12-3/TRBV12-4,CASRGQGIGTQYF
TRBJ2-3,TRBV5-1,CASSLPPQSAARDTQYF
TRBJ2-7,TRBV5-1,CASSGKPQDSYEQYF
TRBJ1-2,TRBV6-1,CASSRTGEAYYGYTF
TRBJ2-1,TRBV25-1,CASGGLATDEQFF
TRBJ2-7,TRBV12-3/TRBV12-4,CASTLTLGGSYEQYF
TRBJ2-1,TRBV5-1,CASSLRGGGGYNEQFF
TRBJ2-2,TRBV7-7,CASSLDRGRGTGELFF
TRBJ2-1,TRBV7-9,CASRGSASSYNEQFF
TRBJ2-3,TRBV4-2,CASSPRSSGTSTDTQYF
TRBJ1-2,TRBV5-6,CASSPVGTGGGYGYTF
TRBJ2-1,TRBV11-2,CASSLRLAGRDEQFF
TRBJ1-2,TRBV29-1,CSVVRGRGANVYGYTF
TRBJ1-4,TRBV3-1,CASSQRSGDEKLFF
TRBJ2-2,TRBV5-1,CASSSMTSNTGELFF
TRBJ2-3,TRBV6-1,CASSTRREGTDTQYF
TRBJ2-2,TRBV20-1,CSARSSGASDTGELFF
TRBJ1-3,TRBV7-8,CASSPKQGALGNTIYF
TRBJ1-6,TRBV7-3,CASSLSTPDLNSPLHF
TRBJ2-7,TRBV12-3/TRBV12-4,CASSLKGGQQYF
TRBJ2-1,TRBV9,CASSGQGLAGNEQFF
TRBJ2-3,TRBV2,CASRREANTDTQYF
TRBJ1-4,TRBV30,CAWSVEGEKLFF
TRBJ1-1,TRBV7-8,CASSYRYSGTGDTEAFF
TRBJ2-2,TRBV27,CASSPRRGAGELFF
TRBJ1-2,TRBV20-1,CSAIPGGDGYTF
TRBJ1-5,TRBV18,CASSPTGQGAVQPQHF
TRBJ2-2,TRBV7-9,CASSLRGYDNTGELFF
TRBJ2-5,TRBV4-2,CASSQGGRLGPKRETQYF